This is a list of T cell receptor beta chains from one sample in a study. In TCRdb, the multiplex PCR reads were re-called with MiXCR into one record per CDR3 protein. The sample holds 2,900 or so distinct CDR3 sequences, approximately 4.8% seen once. Sequencing input: naive CD4+ T cells sorted from blood. The source is a female donor with breast cancer. The CDR3 runs from the conserved cysteine through the conserved F or W. The D gene is left open where the match is weak. Some rows have no size entry. The others give once, few or many, or a class for an expanded clone.

d_call	v_call	clone_size	j_call	cdr3_aa	cdr3_nt
.	TRBV12-3/TRBV12-4	medium-sized	TRBJ1-2	CASSSNYYGYTF	TGTGCCAGCAGTTCAAATTACTATGGCTACACCTTC
.	TRBV12-3/TRBV12-4	medium-sized	TRBJ1-2	CASSLIRDGGYTF	TGTGCCAGCAGTTTAATACGGGATGGAGGCTACACCTTC
.	TRBV12-3/TRBV12-4	medium-sized	TRBJ1-2	CASSIGTVAGYTF	TGTGCCAGCAGTATTGGGACCGTGGCGGGCTACACCTTC
.	TRBV12-3/TRBV12-4	medium-sized	TRBJ1-2	CASSPAGSGYTF	TGTGCCAGCAGTCCCGCGGGTTCTGGCTACACCTTC
TRBD1	TRBV12-3/TRBV12-4	medium-sized	TRBJ1-2	CASIPRQGFQGYTF	TGTGCCAGCATTCCGCGACAGGGCTTTCAGGGCTACACCTTC
.	TRBV12-3/TRBV12-4	medium-sized	TRBJ1-2	CASSLRARRLEGYTF	TGTGCCAGCAGTTTACGGGCCCGCCGGCTGGAAGGCTACACCTTC
.	TRBV12-3/TRBV12-4	medium-sized	TRBJ1-2	CASSLNTDYGYTF	TGTGCCAGCAGTTTAAACACCGACTATGGCTACACCTTC
TRBD1	TRBV12-3/TRBV12-4	medium-sized	TRBJ1-2	CASRERGQGFGYTF	TGTGCCAGCAGAGAGAGGGGACAGGGGTTTGGCTACACCTTC
.	TRBV12-3/TRBV12-4	medium-sized	TRBJ1-2	CASTQGVYGYTF	TGTGCCAGCACCCAAGGGGTCTATGGCTACACCTTC
TRBD1	TRBV12-3/TRBV12-4	many	TRBJ1-2	CASSREGQGGDGYTF	TGTGCCAGCAGCCGAGAAGGACAGGGAGGAGATGGCTACACCTTC
.	TRBV12-3/TRBV12-4	medium-sized	TRBJ1-2	CASSPEGPNYGYTF	TGTGCCAGCAGTCCCGAAGGACCTAACTATGGCTACACCTTC
.	TRBV12-3/TRBV12-4	medium-sized	TRBJ1-2	CASSFDLGYTF	TGTGCCAGCAGTTTTGACCTTGGCTACACCTTC
.	TRBV12-3/TRBV12-4	medium-sized	TRBJ1-2	CASSPQGRGYTF	TGTGCCAGCAGCCCACAGGGTCGGGGCTACACCTTC
TRBD1	TRBV12-3/TRBV12-4	medium-sized	TRBJ1-2	CASSFAGTGWGRDGYTF	TGTGCCAGCAGTTTCGCAGGGACAGGGTGGGGAAGAGATGGCTACACCTTC
.	TRBV12-3/TRBV12-4	large	TRBJ1-2	CASSSKGFYGYTF	TGTGCCAGCAGTTCTAAGGGCTTCTATGGCTACACCTTC
.	TRBV12-3/TRBV12-4	medium-sized	TRBJ1-2	CASSSGLYGYTF	TGTGCCAGCAGTTCCGGTTTGTATGGCTACACCTTC
.	TRBV12-3/TRBV12-4	medium-sized	TRBJ1-2	CASSLSREVGYTF	TGTGCCAGCAGTTTATCTAGGGAGGTTGGCTACACCTTC
.	TRBV12-3/TRBV12-4	medium-sized	TRBJ1-2	CASSFSGPPHGYTF	TGTGCCAGCAGTTTCTCCGGGCCGCCGCATGGCTACACCTTC
TRBD1	TRBV12-3/TRBV12-4	medium-sized	TRBJ1-2	CASSQTGRDYGYTF	TGTGCCAGCAGTCAGACAGGGAGGGACTATGGCTACACCTTC
.	TRBV12-3/TRBV12-4	medium-sized	TRBJ1-2	CASSTQGHGYGYTF	TGTGCCAGCAGTACACAGGGCCACGGATATGGCTACACCTTC
TRBD1	TRBV12-3/TRBV12-4	medium-sized	TRBJ1-2	CASRSTGASDTF	TGTGCCAGCAGATCCACAGGGGCCTCCGACACCTTC
.	TRBV12-3/TRBV12-4	medium-sized	TRBJ1-2	CASSHGTGYTF	TGTGCCAGCAGCCACGGGACTGGCTACACCTTC
TRBD1	TRBV12-3/TRBV12-4	medium-sized	TRBJ1-2	CASSLWDRVTYGYTF	TGTGCCAGCAGTTTGTGGGACAGGGTTACCTATGGCTACACCTTC
.	TRBV12-3/TRBV12-4	.	TRBJ1-2	CASTYDPGTTYGYTF	TGTGCCAGCACTTACGACCCGGGGACCACCTATGGCTACACCTTC
.	TRBV12-3/TRBV12-4	medium-sized	TRBJ1-2	CASADRNYGYTF	TGTGCCAGCGCGGACAGAAACTATGGCTACACCTTC
.	TRBV12-3/TRBV12-4	medium-sized	TRBJ1-2	CASSLAGQRVSTF	TGTGCCAGCAGTTTAGCGGGCCAGAGAGTGTCTACCTTC
.	TRBV12-3/TRBV12-4	medium-sized	TRBJ1-2	CASTLSDKGGYTF	TGTGCCAGCACTCTATCAGACAAAGGCGGCTACACCTTC
.	TRBV12-3/TRBV12-4	medium-sized	TRBJ1-2	CASSYLINYGYTF	TGTGCCAGCAGTTACCTGATAAACTATGGCTACACCTTC
.	TRBV12-3/TRBV12-4	many	TRBJ1-2	CASSPRLQGTFHYGYTF	TGTGCCAGCAGTCCCCGCCTACAAGGAACCTTCCACTATGGCTACACCTTC
TRBD1	TRBV12-3/TRBV12-4	medium-sized	TRBJ1-2	CASSWGQGYGYTF	TGTGCCAGCAGTTGGGGACAGGGGTATGGCTACACCTTC
TRBD1	TRBV12-3/TRBV12-4	few	TRBJ1-2	CASSPGQGDYGYTF	TGTGCCAGCAGCCCGGGACAGGGAGACTATGGCTACACCTTC
.	TRBV12-3/TRBV12-4	medium-sized	TRBJ1-2	CASSFRATNYGYTF	TGTGCCAGCAGTTTCAGGGCTACTAACTATGGCTACACCTTC
.	TRBV12-3/TRBV12-4	.	TRBJ1-2	CASSLVLLGPAHGYTF	TGTGCCAGCAGTTTAGTATTATTGGGACCAGCCCATGGCTACACCTTC
.	TRBV12-3/TRBV12-4	medium-sized	TRBJ1-2	CASNPGVGGYTF	TGTGCCAGCAACCCAGGGGTTGGTGGCTACACCTTC
.	TRBV12-3/TRBV12-4	.	TRBJ1-2	CASSPYQGGGGYTF	TGTGCCAGCAGTCCATATCAGGGTGGTGGCGGCTACACCTTC
.	TRBV12-3/TRBV12-4	medium-sized	TRBJ1-2	CASGFQGHYGYTF	TGTGCCAGCGGATTTCAGGGGCACTATGGCTACACCTTC
.	TRBV12-3/TRBV12-4	medium-sized	TRBJ1-2	CASIRGTDPMRYTF	TGTGCCAGCATCAGAGGGACGGATCCTATGCGCTACACCTTC
.	TRBV12-3/TRBV12-4	medium-sized	TRBJ1-2	CASSPKLTGAATYGYTF	TGTGCCAGCAGCCCAAAGCTAACCGGGGCCGCAACTTATGGCTACACCTTC
.	TRBV12-3/TRBV12-4	medium-sized	TRBJ1-2	CASSQIIDYGYTF	TGTGCCAGCAGTCAAATTATTGACTATGGCTACACCTTC
.	TRBV12-3/TRBV12-4	medium-sized	TRBJ1-2	CASSLQGRQGYTF	TGTGCCAGCAGTCTACAGGGACGCCAGGGCTACACCTTC
.	TRBV12-3/TRBV12-4	medium-sized	TRBJ1-2	CASRGLGRRGYTF	TGTGCCAGCAGGGGACTTGGACGTCGGGGCTACACCTTC
.	TRBV12-3/TRBV12-4	medium-sized	TRBJ1-2	CASFPGTNWGLSGYTF	TGTGCCAGCTTTCCCGGAACTAATTGGGGATTAAGCGGCTACACCTTC
.	TRBV12-3/TRBV12-4	many	TRBJ1-2	CASSLRDPGAYGYTF	TGTGCCAGCAGCTTGCGGGACCCAGGGGCCTATGGCTACACCTTC
.	TRBV12-3/TRBV12-4	medium-sized	TRBJ1-2	CASSLETGSYTF	TGTGCCAGCAGTTTGGAGACCGGTAGCTACACCTTC
TRBD1	TRBV12-3/TRBV12-4	medium-sized	TRBJ1-2	CASSLRQGINYGYTF	TGTGCCAGCAGCCTAAGACAGGGGATAAACTATGGCTACACCTTC